This T cell receptor (beta chain) was found in a study of blood T cell repertoires in COVID-19. Study-wide background: Sample material is recorded as cDNA or gDNA derived from T cells, B-cell-depleted T cells, or PBMCs.

Trimming removed 4 bases from V and 2 bases from J; junction bases left unmatched: 5. The length of the CDR3 is 15 residues. CDR1 SGHRS and CDR2 YFSETQ come from the germline V gene. Profiled with immunoSEQ multiplex PCR; TCRdb holds only in-frame clones, not every one. The sample has roughly 100,000 clones; about 90% are singletons. Sequencing input: peripheral blood. This TCR was recovered from a human donor in a cohort sampled during active COVID-19. The chain carries TRBV5-1 and TRBJ2-1; the match to TRBD2 covers 8 bases. The CDR3 region is CASSQTSGTYNEQFF. CDR3 DNA sequence: TGCGCCAGCAGCCAAACTAGCGGAACCTACAATGAGCAGTTCTTC.